Following are 16 T cell receptor beta chains from one sample sequenced in a study of blood T cell repertoires in COVID-19. Assay used: immunoSEQ multiplex PCR; TCRdb lists only in-frame clones, some missing. The repertoire consists of 200,000 to 250,000 clones, with about four fifths occurring once and the leading ten covering about 2%. Material for sequencing was peripheral blood. These receptors were obtained from a man aged 30-40 years who had recovered from COVID-19.

The J gene is TRBJ2-7, the V gene TRBV7-6; TRBD2 matches 13 bases. J gave up 3 bases and V 5 bases, and 4 bases lay outside the gene matches. The CDR3 runs to 15 residues. The germline gives CDR1 SGHVS, CDR2 FNYEAQ. CDR3: CASSPRTSGGYEQYF. CDR3 bases: TGTGCCAGCAGCCCGAGGACTAGCGGGGGCTACGAGCAGTACTTC.

About this clone: Other nucleotide sequences from this sample produce the same CDR3. The rearrangement joins TRBV25-1 to TRBJ1-2, with 7 nucleotides matching TRBD1. The CDR3 totals 13 residues. V gave up 3 bases and J gave up 8 bases; unmatched junction bases: 6. Looked up from germline, CDR1 is MGHDK and CDR2 is SYGVNS. CDR3 DNA sequence: TGTGCCAGCAGTGATTCAGACAGGGCCGGCTACACCTTC. Its protein is CASSDSDRAGYTF.

The chain combines TRBV5-4 with TRBJ2-5, with TRBD2 matching over 11 bases. The ends lost 0 bases at V and 2 bases at J; junction bases unmatched: 0. Germline-derived CDR1 and CDR2 are SGHNT and YYREEE (reference sequence). The CDR3 length is 15 residues. CDR3: CASSLGLAGQETQYF. CDR3 bases: TGTGCCAGCAGCTTGGGACTAGCGGGGCAAGAGACCCAGTACTTC.

V and J are TRBV7-2 and TRBJ1-6; 7 bases map to TRBD1. This CDR3 has 13 amino acids. Losses at the gene ends were 10 bases for V and 7 bases for J; bases not matched to a gene: 7. Germline CDR1 and CDR2: SGHTA and FQGNSA. DNA for the CDR3: TGTGCCACCTCGGGGACAGCCAATTCACCCCTCCACTTT. Amino acid sequence: CATSGTANSPLHF.

The CDR3 coding sequence is TGTGCCAGCCGCCTTTCGGGAGGGGGGGACACTGAAGCTTTCTTT. It translates to CASRLSGGGDTEAFF. The chain has TRBV6-5 and TRBJ1-1; tentative D call: TRBD1 (6 bases). Germline V gene lookup returns CDR1 MNHEY and CDR2 SVGAGI. This CDR3 spans 15 amino acids. Trimming left V 8 bases short and J 3 bases short, with 19 bases between.

The chain joins TRBV12-3 or TRBV12-4 to TRBJ1-6; D perhaps matches TRBD1 (6 bases). This CDR3 comprises 13 residues. V was pared by 6 bases and J by 7 bases, with 10 bases between. The chain's CDR3 is CASSGTQNSPLHF. In nucleotides, the CDR3 is TGTGCCAGCAGCGGGACACAGAATTCACCCCTCCACTTT.

This chain joins TRBV3-1 (or the pseudogene TRBV3-2) and TRBJ2-3, with 9 positions matching TRBD1. Germline assignment: CDR1 LGHDT and CDR2 YNNKEL (reference sequence). The CDR3 is 16 residues long. J gave up 1 base and V 3 bases, and 5 bases lay outside the gene matches. The CDR3 loop is CASSHGTGPGTDTQYF. CDR3 bases: TGTGCCAGCAGCCACGGGACAGGGCCTGGCACAGATACGCAGTATTTT.

This rearrangement joins TRBV5-1 to TRBJ2-7; TRBD1 is a possible D gene (6 bases). CDR1 and CDR2 (germline): SGHRS, YFSETQ. The CDR3 is 17 residues long. The V end lost 4 bases, the J end lost 0 bases, and 20 bases lay between the germline ends. The chain's CDR3 is CASSLKPDSMSSYEQYF. The CDR3 DNA is TGCGCCAGCAGCCTAAAGCCGGACAGCATGAGCTCCTACGAGCAGTACTTC.

Notes on this clone: This sample includes further DNA sequences coding for the same CDR3. This rearrangement joins TRBV18 to TRBJ1-5, with 10 bases matching TRBD1. Germline values: CDR1 KGHSH, CDR2 LQKENI. The CDR3 consists of 16 residues. Trimming took 2 bases from V and 1 from J; bases not matched to a gene: 2. CDR3 protein: CASSPDRGRSNQPQHF. In DNA form, the CDR3 reads TGTGCCAGCTCACCAGACAGGGGGCGAAGCAATCAGCCCCAGCATTTT. Together with reference TRBV18 and TRBJ1-5, the CDR3 gives the full variable domain: NAGVMQNPRHLVRRRGQEARLRCSPMKGHSHVYWYRQLPEEGLKFMVYLQKENIIDESGMPKERFSAEFPKEGPSILRIQQVVRGDSAAYFCASSPDRGRSNQPQHFGDGTRLSIL.

V is TRBV4-2 and J is TRBJ1-1, with 10 bases fitting TRBD1. V was clipped by 5 bases and J by 4 bases; unmatched bases: 7. The germline V gene has CDR1 LGHNA and CDR2 YNFKEQ. The CDR3 runs to 15 residues. The DNA for the CDR3 is TGTGCCAGCAGCTTCGAGGGGGACAGGGGCACTGAAGCTTTCTTT. This sequence encodes CASSFEGDRGTEAFF.

The rearrangement uses TRBV5-1 and TRBJ2-1, with TRBD2 identical over 15 bases. There are 15 residues in the CDR3. Germline V gene data show CDR1 as SGHRS and CDR2 as YFSETQ. The V and J ends lost 4 bases and 12 bases, in that order; junction bases with no gene match: 8. CDR3 protein: CASSTGTSGGWVQFF. For the CDR3, the DNA is TGCGCCAGCAGCACCGGGACTAGCGGGGGGTGGGTGCAGTTCTTC.

The V call is TRBV6-5, the J call TRBJ1-1; TRBD1 might be the D (5 bases). This CDR3 contains 15 residues. In germline, CDR1 is MNHEY, CDR2 SVGAGI. Deletions cut 1 base from V and 2 bases from J, with 11 bases between. CDR3 protein: CASSYYGGGNTEAFF. CDR3 DNA sequence: TGTGCCAGCAGTTACTACGGGGGTGGTAACACTGAAGCTTTCTTT.

This clone was observed once. The J gene is TRBJ2-1, the V gene TRBV9; 10 bases line up with TRBD1. Per the germline V gene, CDR1 is SGDLS and CDR2 is YYNGEE. This CDR3 comprises 16 residues. V lost 0 bases to trimming and J lost 4 bases; unmatched junction nucleotides: 4. CDR3 bases: TGTGCCAGCAGCGTAGCTCTGGGACAGGGGTACAATGAGCAGTTCTTC. As protein: CASSVALGQGYNEQFF.

The chain combines TRBV5-1 with TRBJ2-3, with TRBD2 matching 9 bases. V dropped 1 base and J dropped 5; count of bases not matched to a gene: 5. The CDR3 sequence is 15 residues long. Germline values: CDR1 SGHRS, CDR2 YFSETQ. Here the CDR3 reads CASSLSSGEGDTQYF. The CDR3 DNA reads as TGCGCCAGCAGCTTGTCTAGCGGGGAAGGAGATACGCAGTATTTT. Complete variable domain (other parts from reference TRBV5-1 and TRBJ2-3): KAGVTQTPRYLIKTRGQQVTLSCSPISGHRSVSWYQQTPGQGLQFLFEYFSETQRNKGNFPGRFSGRQFSNSRSEMNVSTLELGDSALYLCASSLSSGEGDTQYFGPGTRLTVL.

The J gene is TRBJ1-4, the V gene TRBV7-6; D is undetermined. The CDR3 totals 16 residues. From germline, CDR1 is SGHVS and CDR2 FNYEAQ. The V gene lost 5 bases and the J gene lost 8 bases, with 21 bases spanning the gap. This CDR3 reads CASSARDTAGVEKLFF. DNA for the CDR3: TGTGCCAGCAGCGCGCGCGACACGGCCGGGGTCGAAAAACTGTTTTTT.

The V and J genes are TRBV14 and TRBJ2-1; unclear D gene. V was cut by 1 base and J by 10 bases, with 5 bases left in between. Germline loops: CDR1 SGHDN, CDR2 FVKESK. The CDR3 covers 11 residues. As DNA, the CDR3 is TGTGCCAGCAGCCAAGTTCAGGAGCAGTTCTTC. This translates into CASSQVQEQFF. The full variable domain, rest sourced from reference TRBV14 and TRBJ2-1, is EAGVTQFPSHSVIEKGQTVTLRCDPISGHDNLYWYRRVMGKEIKFLLHFVKESKQDESGMPNNRFLAERTGGTYSTLKVQPAELEDSGVYFCASSQVQEQFFGPGTRLTVL.